The sequence of this TCR beta chain was determined in a study of blood T cells in healthy people across ages. Study overall: Per two T cells, about one barcoded beta molecule was captured through template switching.

The V end lost 3 bases, the J end lost 11 bases, and 20 bases lay between the germline ends. Germline-derived CDR1 and CDR2 are SGHRS and YFSETQ. The CDR3 is 14 residues long. Regarding the study as a whole: Diversity estimated from one million T cells was considered an underestimate. Both higher diversity and more naive CD4+ cells marked long-lived donors when set against aged donors.

Remarks on this clonotype: The antigen remains undetermined. This may come from a read error, since a much larger clone is one base off.

A second roughly 6 to 11 cycle PCR used barcoded and J-beta primers. The yield of each sample was at least 2.5 million CDR3-containing paired-end reads. MiXCR was run by TCRdb on the 5' RACE reads, yielding one entry per CDR3 protein. The sample contains about 620,000 distinct CDR3 sequences, under 65% of which appear only once. The chain employs TRBV5-1 and TRBJ2-5; possible D gene TRBD2, 7 bases. The sequence was obtained from a woman at least 80 years old in good health. Source material: blood. The CDR3 bases are TGCGCCAGCAGCTGGGGAGGGGGTGCTTTGGAGCAGTACTTC. Translation gives CASSWGGGALEQYF.